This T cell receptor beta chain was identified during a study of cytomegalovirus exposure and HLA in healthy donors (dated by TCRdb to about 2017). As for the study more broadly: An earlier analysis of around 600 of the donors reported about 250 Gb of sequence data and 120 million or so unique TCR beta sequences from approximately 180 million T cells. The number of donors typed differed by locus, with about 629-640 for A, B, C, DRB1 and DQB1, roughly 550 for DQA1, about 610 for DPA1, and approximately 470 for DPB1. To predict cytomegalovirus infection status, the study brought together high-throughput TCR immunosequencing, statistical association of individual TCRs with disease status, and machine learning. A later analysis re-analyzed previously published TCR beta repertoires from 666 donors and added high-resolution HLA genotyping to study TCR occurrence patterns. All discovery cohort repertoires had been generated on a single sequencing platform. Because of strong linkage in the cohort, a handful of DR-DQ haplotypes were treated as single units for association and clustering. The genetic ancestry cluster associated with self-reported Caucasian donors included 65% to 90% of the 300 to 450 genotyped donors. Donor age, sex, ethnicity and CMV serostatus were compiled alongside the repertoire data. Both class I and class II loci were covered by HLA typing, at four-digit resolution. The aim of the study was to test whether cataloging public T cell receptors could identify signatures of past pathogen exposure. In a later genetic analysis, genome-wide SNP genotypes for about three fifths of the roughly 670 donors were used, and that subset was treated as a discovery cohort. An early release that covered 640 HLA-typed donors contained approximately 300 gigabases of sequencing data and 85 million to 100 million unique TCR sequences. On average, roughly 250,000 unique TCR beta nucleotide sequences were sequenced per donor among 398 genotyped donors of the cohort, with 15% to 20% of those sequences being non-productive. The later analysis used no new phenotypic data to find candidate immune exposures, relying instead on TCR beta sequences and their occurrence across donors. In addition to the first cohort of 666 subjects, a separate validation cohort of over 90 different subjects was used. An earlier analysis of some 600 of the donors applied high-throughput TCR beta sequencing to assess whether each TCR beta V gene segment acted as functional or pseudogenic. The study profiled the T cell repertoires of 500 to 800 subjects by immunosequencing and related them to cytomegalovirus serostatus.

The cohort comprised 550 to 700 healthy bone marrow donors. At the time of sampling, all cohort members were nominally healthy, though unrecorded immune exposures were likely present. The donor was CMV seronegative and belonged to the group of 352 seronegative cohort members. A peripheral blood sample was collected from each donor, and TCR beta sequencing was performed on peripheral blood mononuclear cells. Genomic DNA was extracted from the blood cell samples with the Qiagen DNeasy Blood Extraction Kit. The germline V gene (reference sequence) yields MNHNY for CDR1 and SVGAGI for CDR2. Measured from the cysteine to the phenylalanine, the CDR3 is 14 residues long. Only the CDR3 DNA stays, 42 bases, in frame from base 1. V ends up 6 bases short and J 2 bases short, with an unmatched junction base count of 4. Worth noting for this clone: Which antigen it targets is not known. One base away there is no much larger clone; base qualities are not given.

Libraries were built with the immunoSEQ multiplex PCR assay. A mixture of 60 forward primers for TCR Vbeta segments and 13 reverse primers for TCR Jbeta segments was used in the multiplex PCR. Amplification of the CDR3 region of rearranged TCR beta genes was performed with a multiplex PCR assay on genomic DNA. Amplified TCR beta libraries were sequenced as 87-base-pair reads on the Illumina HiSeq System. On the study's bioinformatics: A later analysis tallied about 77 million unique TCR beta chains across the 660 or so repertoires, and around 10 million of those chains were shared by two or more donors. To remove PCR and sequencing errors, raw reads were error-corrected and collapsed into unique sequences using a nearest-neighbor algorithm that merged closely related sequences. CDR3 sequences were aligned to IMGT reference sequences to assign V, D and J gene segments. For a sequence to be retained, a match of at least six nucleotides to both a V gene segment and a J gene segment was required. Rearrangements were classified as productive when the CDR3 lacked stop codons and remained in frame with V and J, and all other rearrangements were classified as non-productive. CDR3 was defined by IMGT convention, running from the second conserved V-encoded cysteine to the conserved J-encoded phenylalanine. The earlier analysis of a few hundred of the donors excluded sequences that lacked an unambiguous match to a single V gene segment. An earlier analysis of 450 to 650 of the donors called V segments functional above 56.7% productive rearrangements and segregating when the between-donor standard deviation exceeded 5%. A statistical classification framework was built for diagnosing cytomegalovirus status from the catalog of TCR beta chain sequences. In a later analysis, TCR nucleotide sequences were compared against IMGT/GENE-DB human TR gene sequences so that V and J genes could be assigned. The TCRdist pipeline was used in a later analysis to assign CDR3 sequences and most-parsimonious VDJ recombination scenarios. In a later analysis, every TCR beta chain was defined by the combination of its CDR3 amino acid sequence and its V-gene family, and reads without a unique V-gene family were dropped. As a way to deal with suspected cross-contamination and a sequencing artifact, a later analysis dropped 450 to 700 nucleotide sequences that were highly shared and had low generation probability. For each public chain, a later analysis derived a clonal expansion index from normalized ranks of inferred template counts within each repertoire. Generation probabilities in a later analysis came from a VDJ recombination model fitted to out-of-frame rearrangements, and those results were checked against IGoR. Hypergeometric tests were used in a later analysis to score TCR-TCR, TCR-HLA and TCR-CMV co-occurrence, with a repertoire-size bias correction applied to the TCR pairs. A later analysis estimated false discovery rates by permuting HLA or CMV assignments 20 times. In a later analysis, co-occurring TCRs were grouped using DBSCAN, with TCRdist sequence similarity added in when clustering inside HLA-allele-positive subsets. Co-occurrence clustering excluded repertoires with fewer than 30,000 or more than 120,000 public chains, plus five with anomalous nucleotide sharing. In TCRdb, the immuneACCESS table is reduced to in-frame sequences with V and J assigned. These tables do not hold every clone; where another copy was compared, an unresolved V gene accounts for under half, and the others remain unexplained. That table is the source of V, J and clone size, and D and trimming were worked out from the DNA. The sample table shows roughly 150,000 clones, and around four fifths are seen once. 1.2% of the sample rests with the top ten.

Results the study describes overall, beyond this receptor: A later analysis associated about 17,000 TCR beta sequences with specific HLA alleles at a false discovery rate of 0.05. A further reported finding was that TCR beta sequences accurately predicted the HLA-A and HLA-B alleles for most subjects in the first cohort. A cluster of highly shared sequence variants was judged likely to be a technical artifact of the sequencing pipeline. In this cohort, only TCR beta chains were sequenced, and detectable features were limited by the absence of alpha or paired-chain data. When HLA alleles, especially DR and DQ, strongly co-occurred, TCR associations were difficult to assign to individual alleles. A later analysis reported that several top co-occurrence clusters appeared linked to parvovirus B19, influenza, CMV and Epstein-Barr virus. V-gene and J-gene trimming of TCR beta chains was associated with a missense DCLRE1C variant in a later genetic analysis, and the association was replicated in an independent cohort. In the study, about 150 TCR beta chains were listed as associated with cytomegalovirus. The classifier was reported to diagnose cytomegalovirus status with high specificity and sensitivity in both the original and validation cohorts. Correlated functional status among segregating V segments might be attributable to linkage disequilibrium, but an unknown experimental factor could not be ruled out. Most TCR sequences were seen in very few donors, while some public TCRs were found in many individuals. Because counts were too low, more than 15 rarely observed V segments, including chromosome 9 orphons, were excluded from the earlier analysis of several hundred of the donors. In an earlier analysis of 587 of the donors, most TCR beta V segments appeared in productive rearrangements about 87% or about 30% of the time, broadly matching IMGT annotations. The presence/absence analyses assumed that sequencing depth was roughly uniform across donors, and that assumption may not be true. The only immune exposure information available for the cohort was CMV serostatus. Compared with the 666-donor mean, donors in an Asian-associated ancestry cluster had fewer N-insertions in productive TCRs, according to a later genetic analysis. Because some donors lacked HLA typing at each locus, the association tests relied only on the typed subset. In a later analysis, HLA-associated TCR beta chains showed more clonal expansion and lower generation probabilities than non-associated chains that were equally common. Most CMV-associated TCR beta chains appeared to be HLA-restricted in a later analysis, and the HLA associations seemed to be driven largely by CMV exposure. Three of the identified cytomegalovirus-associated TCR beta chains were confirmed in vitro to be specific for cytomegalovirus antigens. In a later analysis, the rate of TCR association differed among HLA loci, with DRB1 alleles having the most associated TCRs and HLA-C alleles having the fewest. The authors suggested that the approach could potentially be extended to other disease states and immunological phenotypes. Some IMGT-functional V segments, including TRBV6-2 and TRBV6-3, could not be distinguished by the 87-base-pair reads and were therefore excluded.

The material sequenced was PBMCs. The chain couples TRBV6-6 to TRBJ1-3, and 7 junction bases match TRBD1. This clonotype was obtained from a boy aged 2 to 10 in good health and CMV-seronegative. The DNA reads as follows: TGTGCCAGCAGCCGGGACAGAACTGGAAACACCATATATTTT. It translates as CASSRDRTGNTIYF.